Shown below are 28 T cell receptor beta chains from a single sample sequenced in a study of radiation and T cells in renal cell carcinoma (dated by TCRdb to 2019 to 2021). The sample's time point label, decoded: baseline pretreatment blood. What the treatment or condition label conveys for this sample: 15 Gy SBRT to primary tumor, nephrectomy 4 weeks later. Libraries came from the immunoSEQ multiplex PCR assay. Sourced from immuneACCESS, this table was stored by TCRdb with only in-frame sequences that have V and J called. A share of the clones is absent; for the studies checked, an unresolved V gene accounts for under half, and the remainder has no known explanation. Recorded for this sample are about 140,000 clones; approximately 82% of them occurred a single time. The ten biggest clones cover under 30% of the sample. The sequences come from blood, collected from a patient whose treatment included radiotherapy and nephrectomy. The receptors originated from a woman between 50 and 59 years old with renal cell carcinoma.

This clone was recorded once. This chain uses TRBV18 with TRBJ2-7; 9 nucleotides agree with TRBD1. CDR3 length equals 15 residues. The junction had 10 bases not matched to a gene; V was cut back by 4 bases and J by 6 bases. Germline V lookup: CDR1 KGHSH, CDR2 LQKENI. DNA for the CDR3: TGTGCCAGCTCACTTCACCGGGACAGGGACTCCGAGCAGTACTTC. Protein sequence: CASSLHRDRDSEQYF.

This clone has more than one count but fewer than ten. CDR3 bases: TGCGCCAGCAGTGACTCCGGGACTAGCGTTGATCTGTATTTT. Its translation: CASSDSGTSVDLYF. The chain links TRBV10-1 to TRBJ2-3; 10 bases map to TRBD2. Germline V gene data show CDR1 as WNHNN and CDR2 as SYGVQD (reference sequence). The CDR3 has 14 residues. The ends lost 3 bases at V and 14 bases at J; junction bases unmatched: 11.

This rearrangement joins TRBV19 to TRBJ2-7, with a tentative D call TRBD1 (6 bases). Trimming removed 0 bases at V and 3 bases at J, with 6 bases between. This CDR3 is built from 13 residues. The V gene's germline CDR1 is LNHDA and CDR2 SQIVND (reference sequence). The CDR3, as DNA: TGTGCCAGTAGTATAGACAGGGGCTACGAGCAGTACTTC. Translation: CASSIDRGYEQYF.

CDR3 in DNA: TGTGCCAGCAGCCCATTGCGGCTTGTAGCTTTCTTT. It encodes CASSPLRLVAFF. V usage is TRBV7-2 and J usage is TRBJ1-1; no firm D call. Between the trimmed V and J ends, which lost 5 bases and 10 bases, there was a span of 14 bases. Germline V gene lookup returns CDR1 SGHTA and CDR2 FQGNSA. This CDR3 region has 12 residues.

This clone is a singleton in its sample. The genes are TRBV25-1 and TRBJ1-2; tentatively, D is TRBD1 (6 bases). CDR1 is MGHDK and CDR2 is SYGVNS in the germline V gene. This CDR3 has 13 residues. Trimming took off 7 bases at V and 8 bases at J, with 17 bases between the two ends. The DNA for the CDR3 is TGTGCCAGCACAGAAGCCGGGACAAGAGGCTACACCTTC. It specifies CASTEAGTRGYTF.

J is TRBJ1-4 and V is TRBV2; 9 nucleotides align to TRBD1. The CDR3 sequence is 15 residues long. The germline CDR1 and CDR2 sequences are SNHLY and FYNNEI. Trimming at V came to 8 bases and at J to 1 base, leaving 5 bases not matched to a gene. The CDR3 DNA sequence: TGTGCCAGCGGAAGACAGGGGGTAACTAATGAAAAACTGTTTTTT. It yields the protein CASGRQGVTNEKLFF.

CDR3 protein: CASSAAGHLGSPLHF. CDR3 in DNA: TGTGCCAGCAGCGCTGCGGGCCACCTTGGTTCACCCCTCCACTTT. The chain is built from TRBV9 and TRBJ1-6; D gene uncertain. The CDR3 contains 15 residues. Deletions cut 3 bases from V and 9 bases from J, with 16 bases between. The germline V gene has CDR1 SGDLS and CDR2 YYNGEE.

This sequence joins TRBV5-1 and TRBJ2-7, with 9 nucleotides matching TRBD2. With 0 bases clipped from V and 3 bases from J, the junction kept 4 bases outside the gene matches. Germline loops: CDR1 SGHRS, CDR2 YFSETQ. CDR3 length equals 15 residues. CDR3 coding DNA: TGCGCCAGCAGCTTGGCTGGCGGGAGGGGCTACGAGCAGTACTTC. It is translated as CASSLAGGRGYEQYF.

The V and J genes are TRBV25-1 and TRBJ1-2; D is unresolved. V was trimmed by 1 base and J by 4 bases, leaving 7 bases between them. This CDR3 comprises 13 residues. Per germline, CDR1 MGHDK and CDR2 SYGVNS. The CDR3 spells CASSESPGYGYTF. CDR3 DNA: TGTGCCAGCAGTGAATCGCCAGGCTATGGCTACACCTTC.

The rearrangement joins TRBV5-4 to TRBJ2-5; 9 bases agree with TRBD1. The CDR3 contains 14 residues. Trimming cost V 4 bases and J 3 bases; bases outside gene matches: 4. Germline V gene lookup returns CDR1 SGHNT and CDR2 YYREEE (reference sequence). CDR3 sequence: CASSRTGVKETQYF. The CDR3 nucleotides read TGTGCCAGCAGCAGGACAGGGGTGAAAGAGACCCAGTACTTC.

This CDR3 reads CASSEYGVTISNTGELFF. CDR3 DNA sequence: TGTGCCAGCAGTGAATACGGCGTAACCATCTCCAACACCGGGGAGCTGTTTTTT. V usage is TRBV25-1 and J usage is TRBJ2-2; no clear D gene. The germline gives CDR1 MGHDK, CDR2 SYGVNS. This CDR3 region has 18 residues. V lost 0 bases and J 2 bases, leaving 16 bases between the germline ends.

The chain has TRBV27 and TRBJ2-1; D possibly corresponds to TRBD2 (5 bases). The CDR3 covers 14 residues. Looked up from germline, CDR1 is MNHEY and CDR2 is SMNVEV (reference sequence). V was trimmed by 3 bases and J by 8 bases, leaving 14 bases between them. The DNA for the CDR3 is TGTGCCAGCAGTTTCACAGTCCCCGGGGATGAGCAGTTCTTC. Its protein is CASSFTVPGDEQFF.

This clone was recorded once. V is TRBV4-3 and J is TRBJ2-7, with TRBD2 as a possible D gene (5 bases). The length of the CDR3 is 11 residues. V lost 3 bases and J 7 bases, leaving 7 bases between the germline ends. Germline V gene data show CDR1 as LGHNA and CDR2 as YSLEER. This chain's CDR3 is CASSQRGEQYF. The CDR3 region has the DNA TGCGCCAGCAGCCAGCGAGGGGAGCAGTACTTC.

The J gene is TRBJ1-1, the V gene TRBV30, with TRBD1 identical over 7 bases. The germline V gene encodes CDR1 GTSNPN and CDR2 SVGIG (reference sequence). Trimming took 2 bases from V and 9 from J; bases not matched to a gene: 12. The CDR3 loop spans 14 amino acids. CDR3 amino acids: CAWSPVGPGGQAFF. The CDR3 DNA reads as TGTGCCTGGAGTCCCGTGGGTCCAGGGGGTCAAGCTTTCTTT.

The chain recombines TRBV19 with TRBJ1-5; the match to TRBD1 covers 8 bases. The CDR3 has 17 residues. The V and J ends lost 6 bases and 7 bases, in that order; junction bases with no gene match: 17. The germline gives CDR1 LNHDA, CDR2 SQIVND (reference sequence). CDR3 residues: CASSPPHIGQGSQPQHF. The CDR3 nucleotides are TGTGCCAGTAGCCCACCCCACATCGGACAGGGTAGCCAGCCCCAGCATTTT.

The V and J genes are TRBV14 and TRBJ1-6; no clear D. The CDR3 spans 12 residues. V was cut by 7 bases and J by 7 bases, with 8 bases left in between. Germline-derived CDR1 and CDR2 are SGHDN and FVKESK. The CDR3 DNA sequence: TGTGCCAGCACCCTAGGAAATTCACCCCTCCACTTT. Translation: CASTLGNSPLHF.

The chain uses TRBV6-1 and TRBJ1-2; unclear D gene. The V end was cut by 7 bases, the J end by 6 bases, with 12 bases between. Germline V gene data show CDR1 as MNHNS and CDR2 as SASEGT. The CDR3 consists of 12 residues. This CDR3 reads CASTLTGDGYTF. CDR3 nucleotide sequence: TGTGCCAGCACCCTAACTGGAGATGGCTACACCTTC.

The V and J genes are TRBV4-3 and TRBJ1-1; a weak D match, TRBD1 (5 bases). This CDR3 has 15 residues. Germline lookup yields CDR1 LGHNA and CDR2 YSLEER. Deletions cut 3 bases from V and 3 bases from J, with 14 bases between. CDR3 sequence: CASSHDERRDTEAFF. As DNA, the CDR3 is TGCGCCAGCAGCCACGACGAACGCAGGGACACTGAAGCTTTCTTT.

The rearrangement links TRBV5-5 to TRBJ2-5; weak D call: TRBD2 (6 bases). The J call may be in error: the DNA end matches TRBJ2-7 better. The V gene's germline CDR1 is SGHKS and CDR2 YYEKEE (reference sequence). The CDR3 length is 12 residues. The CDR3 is CASSFFGGEQYF. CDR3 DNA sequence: TGTGCCAGCAGCTTTTTCGGGGGCGAGCAGTACTTC.

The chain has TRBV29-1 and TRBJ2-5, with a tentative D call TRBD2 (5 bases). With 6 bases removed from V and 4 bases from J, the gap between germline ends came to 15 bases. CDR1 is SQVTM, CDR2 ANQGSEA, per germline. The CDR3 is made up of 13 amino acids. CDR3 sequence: CSVGRRAGETQYF. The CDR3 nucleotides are TGCAGCGTGGGTAGGCGGGCTGGAGAGACCCAGTACTTC.

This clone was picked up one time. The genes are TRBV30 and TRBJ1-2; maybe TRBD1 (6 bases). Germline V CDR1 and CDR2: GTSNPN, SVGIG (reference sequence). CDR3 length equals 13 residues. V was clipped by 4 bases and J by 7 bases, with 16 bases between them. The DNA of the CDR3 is TGTGCCTGGAACCCGCAAGGGGGTGGTGGCTACACCTTC. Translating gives CAWNPQGGGGYTF.

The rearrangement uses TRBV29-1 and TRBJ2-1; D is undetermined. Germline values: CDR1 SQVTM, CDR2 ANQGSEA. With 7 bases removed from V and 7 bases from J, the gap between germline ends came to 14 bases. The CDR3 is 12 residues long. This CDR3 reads CSASLGWNEQFF. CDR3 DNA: TGCAGCGCCAGTCTGGGTTGGAATGAGCAGTTCTTC.

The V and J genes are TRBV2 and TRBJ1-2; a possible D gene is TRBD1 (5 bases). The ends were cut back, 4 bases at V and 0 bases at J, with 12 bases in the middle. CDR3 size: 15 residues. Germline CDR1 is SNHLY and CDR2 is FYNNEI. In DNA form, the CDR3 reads TGTGCCAGCAGTGTGGGGGACGGAGCTAACTATGGCTACACCTTC. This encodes CASSVGDGANYGYTF.

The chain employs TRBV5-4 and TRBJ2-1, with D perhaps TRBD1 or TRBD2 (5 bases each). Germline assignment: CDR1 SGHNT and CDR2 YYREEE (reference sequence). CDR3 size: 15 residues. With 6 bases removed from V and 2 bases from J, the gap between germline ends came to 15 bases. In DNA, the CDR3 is TGTGCCAGCACCCCCCGAGGGGTTACCTACAATGAGCAGTTCTTC. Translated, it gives CASTPRGVTYNEQFF.

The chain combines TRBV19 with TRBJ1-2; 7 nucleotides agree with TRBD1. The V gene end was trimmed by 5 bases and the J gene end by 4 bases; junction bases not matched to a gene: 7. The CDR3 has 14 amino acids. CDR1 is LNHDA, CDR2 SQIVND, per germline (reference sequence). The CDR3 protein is CASSSRQGSYGYTF. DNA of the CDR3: TGTGCCAGTAGTTCCCGACAGGGATCCTATGGCTACACCTTC.

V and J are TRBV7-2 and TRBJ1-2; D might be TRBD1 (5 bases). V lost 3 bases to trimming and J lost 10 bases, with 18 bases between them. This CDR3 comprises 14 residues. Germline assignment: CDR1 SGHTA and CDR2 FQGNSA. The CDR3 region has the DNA TGTGCCAGCAGCTTGGCACAGGAAACATGGGCCTACACCTTC. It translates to CASSLAQETWAYTF.

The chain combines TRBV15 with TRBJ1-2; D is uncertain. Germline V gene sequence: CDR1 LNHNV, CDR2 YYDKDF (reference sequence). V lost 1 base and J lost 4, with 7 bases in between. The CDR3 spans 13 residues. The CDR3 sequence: CATSRGGVYGYTF. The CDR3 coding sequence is TGTGCCACCAGCAGAGGTGGGGTCTATGGCTACACCTTC.

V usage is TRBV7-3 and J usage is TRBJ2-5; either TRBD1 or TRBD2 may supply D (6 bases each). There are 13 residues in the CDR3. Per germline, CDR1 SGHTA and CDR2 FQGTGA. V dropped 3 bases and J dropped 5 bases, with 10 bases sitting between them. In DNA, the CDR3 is TGTGCCAGCAGCTTCCAAGGGGGGGAGACCCAGTACTTC. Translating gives CASSFQGGETQYF.